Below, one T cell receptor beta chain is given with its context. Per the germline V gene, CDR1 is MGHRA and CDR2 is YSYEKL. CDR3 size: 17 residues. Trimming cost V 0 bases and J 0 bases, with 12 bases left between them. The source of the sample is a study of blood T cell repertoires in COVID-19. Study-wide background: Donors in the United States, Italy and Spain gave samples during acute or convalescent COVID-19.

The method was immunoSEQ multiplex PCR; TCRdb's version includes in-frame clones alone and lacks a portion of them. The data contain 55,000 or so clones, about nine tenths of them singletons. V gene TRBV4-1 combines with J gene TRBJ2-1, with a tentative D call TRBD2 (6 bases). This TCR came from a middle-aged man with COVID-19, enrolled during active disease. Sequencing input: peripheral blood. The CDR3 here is CASSQDRLATSYNEQFF. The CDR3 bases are TGCGCCAGCAGCCAAGATCGCCTAGCGACCTCCTACAATGAGCAGTTCTTC.